A selection of T cell receptor beta chains follows, all from one sample in a study of T cell responses to AZD1222 COVID-19 vaccine. Assay used: immunoSEQ multiplex PCR; TCRdb lists only in-frame clones, some missing. The sample carries approximately 110,000 clones, 89% recorded once. This sample comprised peripheral blood, obtained on day 0 of AZD1222 vaccination. The receptors were sampled from an adult in good health. Each CDR3 is given with its conserved first and last residue. A D gene is named only where the DNA matches it firmly. Size tells how often a clone was seen (once, few, many) or the class of an expanded clone, and some rows leave it out.

TRBV11-3	NA	NA	TRBJ2-4	TGTGCCAGCAGCTTCGGCCCCCGGGACATTCAGTACTTC	CASSFGPRDIQYF
TRBV19	NA	NA	TRBJ1-4	TGTGCCAGTAGTGGCACCGATGCAACTAATGAAAAACTGTTTTTT	CASSGTDATNEKLFF
TRBV10-3	NA	TRBD2	TRBJ2-1	TGTGCCATCAGCGGGGGGGCAACGGGGCATGAGCAGTTCTTC	CAISGGATGHEQFF
TRBV4-1	NA	TRBD1	TRBJ1-1	TGCGCCAGCACCGCAGGGGGAACTGAAGCTTTCTTT	CASTAGGTEAFF
TRBV6-1	NA	NA	TRBJ2-7	TGTGCCAGCAGTGAACGGGACTCCTACGAGCAGTACTTC	CASSERDSYEQYF
TRBV7-2	few	TRBD1	TRBJ1-2	TGTGCCAGCAGCGCCCGACAGGGTTTGAGTGGCTACACCTTC	CASSARQGLSGYTF
TRBV28	NA	TRBD1	TRBJ2-5	TGTGCCAGCAGAACCATCAGGTCGGGACAGGGTATGGAGACCCAGTACTTC	CASRTIRSGQGMETQYF
TRBV2	NA	NA	TRBJ2-1	TGTGCCAGCTCTCAGGTTGAGGACTGGACCTACAATGAGCAGTTCTTC	CASSQVEDWTYNEQFF
TRBV5-5	once	TRBD2	TRBJ2-1	TGTGCCAGCAGCCGCGTTTGGGAGGGCTCCTACAATGAGCAGTTCTTC	CASSRVWEGSYNEQFF
TRBV12-3/TRBV12-4	NA	NA	TRBJ1-2	TGTGCCAGCAGTTTTCAAGCGGGCTATGGCTACACCTTC	CASSFQAGYGYTF
TRBV5-4	once	TRBD2	TRBJ2-3	TGTGCCAGCAGCTCCCCCCTGGATGAAGCGGGGGGGCGCAGAGATACGCAGTATTTT	CASSSPLDEAGGRRDTQYF
TRBV5-4	NA	NA	TRBJ2-7	TGTGCCAGCAGCTTGGACAGGTATCACTACGAGCAGTACTTC	CASSLDRYHYEQYF
TRBV24-1	NA	NA	TRBJ1-2	TGTGCCACCAGTGACTCGGGACAAAACTATGGCTACACCTTC	CATSDSGQNYGYTF
TRBV4-1	once	TRBD1	TRBJ2-4	TGCGCCAGCAGCCAACCGGGACAGGGGGCCAAAAACATTCAGTACTTC	CASSQPGQGAKNIQYF
TRBV12-3/TRBV12-4	NA	NA	TRBJ1-1	TGTGCCAGCAGTTTAAAATCTACCTCAGGAGCTTTCTTT	CASSLKSTSGAFF
TRBV2	NA	TRBD1	TRBJ2-7	TGTGCCAGCAGTGACAGGGGGCAAGGCTACGAGCAGTACTTC	CASSDRGQGYEQYF
TRBV5-5	NA	TRBD1	TRBJ2-5	TGTGCCAGCAGCTCGTGGACAGGCATTAGTGTGCAGTACTTC	CASSSWTGISVQYF
TRBV2	NA	NA	TRBJ2-1	TGTGCCAGCAGTGGAATACTTCCTTCCTACAATGAGCAGTTCTTC	CASSGILPSYNEQFF
TRBV4-1	few	NA	TRBJ1-2	TGCGCCAGTGGGGAAACGACTAACTATGGCTACACCTTC	CASGETTNYGYTF
TRBV6-5	NA	NA	TRBJ1-5	TGTGCCAGCAGTTACTCGAACCCCCAGACAGTCCCCCAGCATTTT	CASSYSNPQTVPQHF
TRBV28	NA	NA	TRBJ2-2	TGTGCCAGCAGTTTTATCGGAGGGATGCTTGGGGGGGAGCTGTTTTTT	CASSFIGGMLGGELFF
TRBV7-9	NA	TRBD2	TRBJ2-1	TGTGCCAGCAGTGGGCGGGAGGATGAGCAGTTCTTC	CASSGREDEQFF
TRBV28	NA	NA	TRBJ1-5	TGTGCCCTCCTGGGCACAGGGCGCGATCAGCCCCAGCATTTT	CALLGTGRDQPQHF
TRBV11-2	NA	NA	TRBJ2-1	TGTGCCAGCAGCTTAGAGTCCTGGGGTGAGCAGTTCTTC	CASSLESWGEQFF
TRBV19	NA	NA	TRBJ2-3	TGTGCCAGTAGTATTCCGTCGGGCACAGATACGCAGTATTTT	CASSIPSGTDTQYF
TRBV5-4	NA	NA	TRBJ2-1	TGTGCCAGCAGCTCTCAAGGCACCTCCTACAATGAGCAGTTCTTC	CASSSQGTSYNEQFF
TRBV2	few	NA	TRBJ1-3	TGTGCCAGCAGTGGAAAGGGACTCTCTGGAAACACCATATATTTT	CASSGKGLSGNTIYF
TRBV10-3	NA	NA	TRBJ2-7	TGTGCCACGCTACAGGGTAGCTCCTACGAGCAGTACTTC	CATLQGSSYEQYF
TRBV7-2	NA	NA	TRBJ2-7	TGTGCCAGCAGTGATACCCCCAACTACGAGCAGTACTTC	CASSDTPNYEQYF
TRBV30	NA	NA	TRBJ1-1	TGTGCCTGGAGTCCCCGAGGGGGGAACACTGAAGCTTTCTTT	CAWSPRGGNTEAFF
TRBV7-2	once	NA	TRBJ2-5	TGTGCCAGCAGCTTAGGTGGACTGGGGGCCCAAGAGACCCAGTACTTC	CASSLGGLGAQETQYF
TRBV11-2	NA	TRBD2	TRBJ2-7	TGTGCCAGCAGCCCCCTTAGCGGGAGGGGGTACGAGCAGTACTTC	CASSPLSGRGYEQYF
TRBV19	NA	TRBD1	TRBJ2-1	TGTGCCAGTAAGACCGGGACAGGGACGGATGAGCAGTTCTTC	CASKTGTGTDEQFF
TRBV14	NA	NA	TRBJ1-2	TGTGCCAGCAGCCCCCGACCTGGCTACACCTTC	CASSPRPGYTF
TRBV6-5	NA	NA	TRBJ1-1	TGTGCCAGCAGTTACTCTTTTGAGGGCAACACTGAAGCTTTCTTT	CASSYSFEGNTEAFF
TRBV21-1	NA	NA	TRBJ1-5	TGTGCCAGCAGCAAACCAGGGGAAGTTGGTCAGCCCCAGCATTTT	CASSKPGEVGQPQHF
TRBV24-1	NA	TRBD2	TRBJ2-2	TGTGCCACCAGTGATCCCGGACTAGCCCTAAACACCGGGGAGCTGTTTTTT	CATSDPGLALNTGELFF
TRBV19	NA	TRBD1	TRBJ2-7	TGTGCCAGTAGTATAGATTCGACAGGGACCACCTACGAGCAGTACTTC	CASSIDSTGTTYEQYF
TRBV6-6	NA	NA	TRBJ1-5	TGTGCCAGCAGATTGGGGGACCGTAGCAATCAGCCCCAGCATTTT	CASRLGDRSNQPQHF
TRBV11-3	NA	TRBD2	TRBJ2-1	TGTGCCAGCAGCTTTAGCGGGAGTGGGAATGAGCAGTTCTTC	CASSFSGSGNEQFF
TRBV27	NA	TRBD2	TRBJ2-1	TGTGCCAGCAGGACTAGCGGGAGAAGCGATGAGCAGTTCTTC	CASRTSGRSDEQFF
TRBV6-2/TRBV6-3	NA	TRBD2	TRBJ2-7	TGTGCCAGCAGCCCGAGGACTAGCGGGGGCTACGAGCAGTACTTC	CASSPRTSGGYEQYF
TRBV6-5	NA	NA	TRBJ1-3	TGTGCCAGCAGTTTCTCCCCTACTGGTGGAAACACCATATATTTT	CASSFSPTGGNTIYF
TRBV4-1	NA	TRBD1	TRBJ1-3	TGCGCCAGCAGCCTTGACAGGGGCTCTGGAAACACCATATATTTT	CASSLDRGSGNTIYF
TRBV18	NA	NA	TRBJ1-3	TGTGCCAGCTCACCTCAAAGCTCTGGAAACACCATATATTTT	CASSPQSSGNTIYF
TRBV3-1/TRBV3-2	once	TRBD1	TRBJ1-1	TGTGCCAGCAGCCCCTACTGGACAGGGGGGAACACTGAAGCTTTCTTT	CASSPYWTGGNTEAFF
TRBV7-2	NA	NA	TRBJ1-1	TGTGCCAGCAGCATAGGTCTGGGCACCTCCGGGGCTTTCTTT	CASSIGLGTSGAFF